This TCR beta chain was obtained from a study of CD8+CD57+ T cells in acquired aplastic anemia. General study points: Significance was not reached for CD8+ Simpson's diversity between patients and controls.

Investigators profiled TCR beta VDJ and CDR3 from genomic DNA template. MiXCR, run by TCRdb on the reads, gives a single entry per CDR3 protein. The table lists about 200,000 distinct CDR3 sequences, more than 55% of them singletons, with roughly three fifths in the top ten. Sequenced patients had shown CD8+CD57+ cell expansion by flow cytometry. On this clonotype itself: Its antigen is currently unknown.

The CDR3 totals 15 residues. CDR1 and CDR2 from the germline V gene are SGHTA and FQGNSA. Unmatched junction bases numbered 11, after V lost 4 bases and J lost 7 bases. Sequenced sample: sorted CD4+, CD8+, or CD8+CD57+ T cells (not recorded which) from PBMCs. V and J are TRBV7-2 and TRBJ2-3, with 7 bases matching TRBD2. The TCR was taken from a human donor with aplastic anemia. CDR3 region: CASSSQRGGSNTQYF. The CDR3 DNA sequence: TGTGCCAGCAGCTCTCAGCGGGGAGGTTCAAATACGCAGTATTTT.